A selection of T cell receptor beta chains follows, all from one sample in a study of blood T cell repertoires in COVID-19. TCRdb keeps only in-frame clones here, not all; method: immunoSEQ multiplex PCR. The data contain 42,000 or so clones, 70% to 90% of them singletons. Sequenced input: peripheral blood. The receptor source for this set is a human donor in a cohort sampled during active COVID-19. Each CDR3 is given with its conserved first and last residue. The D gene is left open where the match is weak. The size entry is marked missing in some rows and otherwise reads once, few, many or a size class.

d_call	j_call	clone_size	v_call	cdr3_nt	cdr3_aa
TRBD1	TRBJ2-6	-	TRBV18	TGTGCCAGCTCAAAGGGGGCAAGCTCTGGGGCCAACGTCCTGACTTTC	CASSKGASSGANVLTF
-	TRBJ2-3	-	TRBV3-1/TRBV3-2	TGTGCCAGCAGCCCGAGGACAACGACTAGCACAGATACGCAGTATTTT	CASSPRTTTSTDTQYF
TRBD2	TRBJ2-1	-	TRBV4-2	TGTGCCAGCAGCCAAAATAGCGGGGGGGCCGGTTACAATGAGCAGTTCTTC	CASSQNSGGAGYNEQFF
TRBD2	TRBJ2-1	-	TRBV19	TGTGCCAGTAGCACGGGACTAATCAATGAGCAGTTCTTC	CASSTGLINEQFF
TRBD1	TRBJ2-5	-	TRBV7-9	TGTGCCAGCAGCCCGGGACAGGGATACCAAGAGACCCAGTACTTC	CASSPGQGYQETQYF
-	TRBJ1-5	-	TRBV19	TGTGCCAGTAGTCCTGTGGGAGGGGCCTATCAGCCCCAGCATTTT	CASSPVGGAYQPQHF
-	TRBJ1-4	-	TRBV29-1	TGCAGCGTTGGCGGTGCAACTAATGAAAAACTGTTTTTT	CSVGGATNEKLFF
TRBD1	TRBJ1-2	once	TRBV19	TGTGCCAGTAGGGAACCGGGACAGGCTAACTATGGCTACACCTTC	CASREPGQANYGYTF
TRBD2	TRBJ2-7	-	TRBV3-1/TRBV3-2	TGTGCCAGCAATATCGGGGGGGCCTACGAGCAGTACTTC	CASNIGGAYEQYF
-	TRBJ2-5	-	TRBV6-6	TGTGCCAGCAGCTGGCGGGGTTCCCAAGAGACCCAGTACTTC	CASSWRGSQETQYF
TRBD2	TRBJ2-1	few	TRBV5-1	TGCGCCAGCAGCTTTAGCGGGGGCCGCTACAATGAGCAGTTCTTC	CASSFSGGRYNEQFF
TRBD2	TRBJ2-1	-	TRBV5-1	TGCGCCAGCAGCCAGGGACTAGCTCACAATGAGCAGTTCTTC	CASSQGLAHNEQFF
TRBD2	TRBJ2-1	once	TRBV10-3	TGTGCCATCAGTGAGTCCCCCGCTAGCGGGGGTCCTTTCGGGGTTGAGCAGTTCTTC	CAISESPASGGPFGVEQFF
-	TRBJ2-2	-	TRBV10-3	TGTGCCACCGACCTCAGGGGCACCGGGGAGCTGTTTTTT	CATDLRGTGELFF
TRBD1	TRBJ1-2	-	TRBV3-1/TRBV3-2	TGTGCCAGCAGCCCCGGACAGGAGGGGCCTTATGGCTACACCTTC	CASSPGQEGPYGYTF
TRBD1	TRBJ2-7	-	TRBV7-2	TGTGCCAGCAGCTTAGTGTGGGGACAGGGGGTGTCCTACGAGCAGTACTTC	CASSLVWGQGVSYEQYF
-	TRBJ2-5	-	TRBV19	TGTGCCAGTAGTATGACGGGGTTGGGGAATCAAGAGACCCAGTACTTC	CASSMTGLGNQETQYF
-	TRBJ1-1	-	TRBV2	TGTGCCAGCAGGGCTGACTATGACACTGAAGCTTTCTTT	CASRADYDTEAFF
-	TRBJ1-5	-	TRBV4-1	TGCGCCAGCAGCCAAGCGGGAGGGCGACAGCATTTT	CASSQAGGRQHF
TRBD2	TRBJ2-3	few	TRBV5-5	TGTGCCAGCAGCCAACTAGCGGGGTCGGATACGCAGTATTTT	CASSQLAGSDTQYF
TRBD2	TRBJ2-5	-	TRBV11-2	TGTGCCAGCAGCCCAAGGACTAGCGGCCAAGAGACCCAGTACTTC	CASSPRTSGQETQYF
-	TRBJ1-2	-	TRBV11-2	TGTGCCAGCAGCTTAGCCAGGACAGATGGCTACACCTTC	CASSLARTDGYTF
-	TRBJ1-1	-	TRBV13	TGTGCCAGCAGCTTAGCTGTGACTGAAGCTTTCTTT	CASSLAVTEAFF
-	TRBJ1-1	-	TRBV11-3	TGTGCCAGCAGCAGAGCTAACACTGAAGCTTTCTTT	CASSRANTEAFF
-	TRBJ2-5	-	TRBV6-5	TGTGCCAGCAGGTCGCCAGGGTTCGTGAAGACCCAGTACTTC	CASRSPGFVKTQYF
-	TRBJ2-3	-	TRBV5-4	TGTGCCAGCAGCTCGGTCAGGGGAACCACAGATACGCAGTATTTT	CASSSVRGTTDTQYF
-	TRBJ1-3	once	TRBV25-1	TGTGCCAGCAGCGCTACAGGGTCTGGAAACACCATATATTTT	CASSATGSGNTIYF
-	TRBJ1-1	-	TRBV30	TGTGCCTGGAGTGTATTCGGGGGAAATATTGAAGCTTTCTTT	CAWSVFGGNIEAFF
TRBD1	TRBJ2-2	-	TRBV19	TGTGCCAGTAGTATCCGTGGACAGGGGGGGGCCGGGGAGCTGTTTTTT	CASSIRGQGGAGELFF
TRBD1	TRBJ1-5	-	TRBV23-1	TGCGCCAGCAGTCAAGGGAATACGGGACAGACATCTGGCGGAGAGGGCAATCAGCCCCAGCATTTT	CASSQGNTGQTSGGEGNQPQHF
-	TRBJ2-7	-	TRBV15	TGTGCCACCAGCAGAGATAGTGGCCAGGGCTACGAGCAGTACTTC	CATSRDSGQGYEQYF
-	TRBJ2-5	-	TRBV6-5	TGTGCCAGCAGTTACTCGACGTCGGGAGAGACCCAGTACTTC	CASSYSTSGETQYF
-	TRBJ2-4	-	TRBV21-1	TGTGCCAGCACTATCGGACTGGATCTAGCCAAAAACATTCAGTACTTC	CASTIGLDLAKNIQYF
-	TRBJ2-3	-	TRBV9	TGTGCCAGCAGCGGAGACACAGGAGATACGCAGTATTTT	CASSGDTGDTQYF